This T cell receptor beta chain appears in the sequencing data of a study of vaccination and CD4 T cells after COVID-19. Across the study: Post-COVID draws followed diagnosis by a median about 100 days (range 35 to 161).

Treatment of the sample: roughly 11-day PBMC culture with coronavirus spike peptide pools or control peptides (ViraFEST assay). The unexposed donor gave CD4+ T cells before the COVID-19 pandemic (2011-2018). The assay that was used to sequence DNA from cultured CD4+ T cells was the Oncomine TCR Beta short-read assay. Genomic DNA from cultured CD4+ T cells was extracted. Using its own MiXCR run on the PCR reads, TCRdb lists one record per CDR3 protein. The sample has some 6,900 distinct CDR3 sequences, around 33% seen once. Germline CDR1 reads MNHEY; CDR2 reads SVGAGI. This CDR3 region has 15 residues. V lost 0 bases and J 2 bases, leaving 8 bases between the germline ends. This clonotype has only one observation. Its antigen is not known.

Specimen: CD4+ T cells from blood, cultured in vitro. The TCR originated in a human donor in good health. The V call is TRBV6-5, the J call TRBJ1-3, with D possibly matching TRBD1 (5 bases). The chain's CDR3 is CASSYSTVTGNTIYF. CDR3 DNA sequence: TGTGCCAGCAGTTACTCGACAGTAACTGGAAACACCATATATTTT.